The rows below give T cell receptor beta chains drawn from one sample of a study of OX40 agonist ivuxolimab in advanced cancers. The repertoire was sequenced with immunoSEQ multiplex PCR; TCRdb's copy has only in-frame clones and lacks some. The sample holds 80,000 to 90,000 clones; 84% are singletons and the top ten take 1.5% to 2%. Sequencing used CD4+ or CD8+ T cells sorted from blood, obtained in a trial of the OX40 agonist ivuxolimab. The origin of the receptors is an adult with an advanced solid tumor such as melanoma, head and neck, liver or kidney cancer. CDR3s include the opening cysteine and the closing phenylalanine or tryptophan. D genes are given only for firm matches. Rows give clone size only sometimes, using once, few, many, or a class for an expanded clone.

d_gene	len	v_gene	abundance	j_gene	CDR3aa	CDR3nt
TRBD2	17	TRBV4-2	NA	TRBJ2-1	CASSQDGAGGRYNEQFF	TGTGCCAGCAGCCAAGATGGAGCGGGGGGACGCTACAATGAGCAGTTCTTC
NA	15	TRBV6-5	few	TRBJ1-1	CASSYSVGARTEAFF	TGTGCCAGCAGTTACTCGGTGGGGGCGCGGACTGAAGCTTTCTTT
NA	14	TRBV7-2	few	TRBJ2-7	CASSLFRGEYEQYF	TGTGCCAGCAGCTTATTCAGGGGGGAATACGAGCAGTACTTC
NA	15	TRBV30	NA	TRBJ1-5	CAWSRERGGNQPQHF	TGTGCCTGGAGTAGGGAAAGGGGAGGCAATCAGCCCCAGCATTTT
NA	15	TRBV10-3	NA	TRBJ2-2	CAISEGRTTPGELFF	TGTGCCATCAGTGAGGGACGGACTACCCCCGGGGAGCTGTTTTTT
TRBD2	17	TRBV19	NA	TRBJ2-6	CASSIVGGSSGANVLTF	TGTGCCAGTAGTATAGTCGGCGGGAGCTCTGGGGCCAACGTCCTGACTTTC
TRBD1	17	TRBV7-9	NA	TRBJ1-4	CASSLEVTGVTNEKLFF	TGTGCCAGCAGCTTAGAGGTCACAGGGGTAACTAATGAAAAACTGTTTTTT
NA	14	TRBV11-2	NA	TRBJ2-3	CASSLWVRPDTQYF	TGTGCCAGCAGCTTATGGGTTAGGCCAGATACGCAGTATTTT
NA	13	TRBV7-2	NA	TRBJ2-7	CASSLAIRGEQYF	TGTGCCAGCAGCTTAGCGATTCGGGGAGAGCAGTACTTC
TRBD1	15	TRBV2	few	TRBJ2-7	CASTSSGGSFDEQYF	TGTGCCAGCACCTCCTCAGGGGGAAGTTTCGACGAGCAGTACTTC
NA	13	TRBV25-1	NA	TRBJ1-1	CASSPDWGTEAFF	TGTGCCAGCAGTCCCGACTGGGGCACTGAAGCTTTCTTT
TRBD1	14	TRBV5-4	NA	TRBJ1-4	CASSSDRANEKLFF	TGTGCCAGCAGCTCGGACAGGGCGAATGAAAAACTGTTTTTT
TRBD1	13	TRBV30	NA	TRBJ1-6	CAWVTGGNSPLHF	TGTGCCTGGGTAACAGGGGGGAATTCACCCCTCCACTTT
NA	15	TRBV5-1	NA	TRBJ2-3	CASSPRPGAAVAQYF	TGCGCCAGCAGCCCACGTCCGGGGGCGGCGGTGGCGCAGTATTTT
NA	15	TRBV6-5	NA	TRBJ1-6	CASRLRRTDNSPLHF	TGTGCCAGCCGCTTGAGGCGGACAGATAATTCACCCCTCCACTTT
TRBD2	15	TRBV5-1	NA	TRBJ2-2	CASSETSGPTGELFF	TGCGCCAGCAGCGAGACTAGCGGACCGACCGGGGAGCTGTTTTTT
NA	13	TRBV11-3	NA	TRBJ1-2	CASSLSGGYGYTF	TGTGCCAGCAGCTTATCTGGAGGCTATGGCTACACCTTC
TRBD2	17	TRBV19	NA	TRBJ2-1	CASSIFRGLEIRDEQFF	TGTGCCAGTAGTATCTTTAGGGGACTAGAGATTAGGGATGAGCAGTTCTTC
NA	15	TRBV2	NA	TRBJ2-3	CASGGASSVTDTQYF	TGTGCCAGTGGAGGGGCGTCCTCGGTCACAGATACGCAGTATTTT
NA	19	TRBV2	once	TRBJ2-3	CASRASWGHQLIDTDTQYF	TGTGCCAGCAGGGCCAGTTGGGGCCACCAACTGATCGACACAGATACGCAGTATTTT
TRBD1	15	TRBV18	NA	TRBJ2-1	CASSRIQGETDEQFF	TGTGCCAGCTCACGGATACAGGGGGAGACGGATGAGCAGTTCTTC
TRBD2	20	TRBV5-1	NA	TRBJ2-1	CASSLTGGSLAGENYNEQFF	TGCGCCAGCAGCTTAACAGGAGGGAGTTTGGCGGGGGAAAACTACAATGAGCAGTTCTTC
NA	15	TRBV5-4	NA	TRBJ2-3	CASSPGGERPDTQYF	TGTGCCAGCAGCCCCGGCGGCGAGCGCCCAGATACGCAGTATTTT
TRBD2	15	TRBV5-1	NA	TRBJ2-3	CASSIASGDTDTQYF	TGCGCCAGCAGTATCGCTAGCGGGGACACAGATACGCAGTATTTT
NA	14	TRBV14	NA	TRBJ2-1	CASSQVRSSNEQFF	TGTGCCAGCAGCCAAGTACGGTCATCTAATGAGCAGTTCTTC
TRBD1	14	TRBV28	NA	TRBJ1-2	CASRTGTEFYGYTF	TGTGCCAGCAGAACCGGGACAGAATTCTATGGCTACACCTTC
TRBD1	13	TRBV30	NA	TRBJ1-5	CAWNRDSYQPQHF	TGTGCCTGGAACCGGGACAGTTATCAGCCCCAGCATTTT
NA	13	TRBV5-4	NA	TRBJ2-7	CASSLVGTYEQYF	TGTGCCAGCAGCTTGGTGGGGACATACGAGCAGTACTTC
NA	13	TRBV5-1	NA	TRBJ2-5	CASSIRPGETQYF	TGCGCCAGCAGCATACGACCTGGAGAGACCCAGTACTTC